The present T cell receptor beta chain was sequenced within a study of blood T cell repertoires in COVID-19. Overall study: From T cells, B-cell-depleted T cells, or PBMCs came the material, which was cDNA or gDNA.

This clone was counted a single time. This CDR3 has 16 amino acids. The germline V gene has CDR1 KGHSH and CDR2 LQKENI. With V trimmed by 3 bases and J by 0 bases, 7 bases remained unmatched. Study processing details: Estimates of nucleated cell counts were drawn from the amplification of reference gene primers. Profiled with immunoSEQ multiplex PCR; TCRdb holds only in-frame clones, not every one. V, J and clone size derive from that table, while D and trimming were established from the DNA sequence. The sample carries about 64,000 clones, about 88% recorded once. This chain links TRBV18 with TRBJ2-7, with 8 bases aligning to TRBD2. Sequenced input: PBMCs or T cells enriched from blood (not recorded which). This TCR came from a woman between 40 and 55 years old who had recovered from COVID-19. CDR3 coding DNA: TGTGCCAGCTCACCCGTTAGCGGGGCTAGCTCCTACGAGCAGTACTTC. Its translation: CASSPVSGASSYEQYF. The variable domain in full, completed from reference TRBV18 and TRBJ2-7, reads NAGVMQNPRHLVRRRGQEARLRCSPMKGHSHVYWYRQLPEEGLKFMVYLQKENIIDESGMPKERFSAEFPKEGPSILRIQQVVRGDSAAYFCASSPVSGASSYEQYFGPGTRLTVT.